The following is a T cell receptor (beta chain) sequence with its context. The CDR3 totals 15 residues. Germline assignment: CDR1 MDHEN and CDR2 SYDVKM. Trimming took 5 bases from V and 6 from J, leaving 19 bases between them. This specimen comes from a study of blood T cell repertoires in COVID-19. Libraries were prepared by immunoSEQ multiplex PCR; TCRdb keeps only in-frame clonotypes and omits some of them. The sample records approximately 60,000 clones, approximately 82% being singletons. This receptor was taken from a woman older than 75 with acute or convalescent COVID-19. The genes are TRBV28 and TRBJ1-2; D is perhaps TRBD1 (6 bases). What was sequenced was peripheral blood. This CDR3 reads CASSPPPRTAHGYTF. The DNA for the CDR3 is TGTGCCAGCAGTCCCCCTCCGCGGACAGCTCATGGCTACACCTTC.